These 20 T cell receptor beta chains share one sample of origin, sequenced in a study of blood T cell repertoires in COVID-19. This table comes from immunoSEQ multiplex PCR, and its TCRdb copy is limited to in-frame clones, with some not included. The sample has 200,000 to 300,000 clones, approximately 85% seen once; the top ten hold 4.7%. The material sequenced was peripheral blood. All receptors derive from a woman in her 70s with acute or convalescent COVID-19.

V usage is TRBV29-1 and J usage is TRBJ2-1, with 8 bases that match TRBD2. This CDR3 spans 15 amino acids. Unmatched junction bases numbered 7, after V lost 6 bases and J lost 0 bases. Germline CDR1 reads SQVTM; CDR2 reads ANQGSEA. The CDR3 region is CSVSSGLSSYNEQFF. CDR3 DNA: TGCAGCGTCTCTAGCGGGTTAAGCTCCTACAATGAGCAGTTCTTC.

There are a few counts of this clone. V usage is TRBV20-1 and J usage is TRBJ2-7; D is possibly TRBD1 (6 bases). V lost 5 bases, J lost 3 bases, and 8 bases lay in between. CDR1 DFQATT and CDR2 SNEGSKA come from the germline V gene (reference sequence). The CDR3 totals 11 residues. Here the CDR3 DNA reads TGCAGTGCTGCACAGGGCTACGAGCAGTACTTC. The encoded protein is CSAAQGYEQYF.

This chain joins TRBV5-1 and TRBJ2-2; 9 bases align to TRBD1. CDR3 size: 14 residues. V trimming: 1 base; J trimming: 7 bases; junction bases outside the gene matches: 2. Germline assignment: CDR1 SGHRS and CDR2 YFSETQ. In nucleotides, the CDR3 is TGCGCCAGCAGCTTGAGGGACAGGGACGGGGAGCTGTTTTTT. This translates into CASSLRDRDGELFF.

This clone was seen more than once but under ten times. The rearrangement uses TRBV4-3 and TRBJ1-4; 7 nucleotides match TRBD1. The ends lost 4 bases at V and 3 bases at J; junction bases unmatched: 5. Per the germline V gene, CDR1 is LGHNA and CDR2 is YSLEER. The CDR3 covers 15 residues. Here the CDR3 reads CASSPGDSPNEKLFF. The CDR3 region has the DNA TGCGCCAGCAGCCCAGGGGACAGTCCTAATGAAAAACTGTTTTTT.

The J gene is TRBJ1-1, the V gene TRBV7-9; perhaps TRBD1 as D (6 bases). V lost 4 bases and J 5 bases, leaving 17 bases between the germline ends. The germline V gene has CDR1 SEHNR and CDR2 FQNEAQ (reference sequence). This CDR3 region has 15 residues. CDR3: CASSSRVGGRTEAFF. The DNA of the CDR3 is TGTGCCAGCAGCTCCCGTGTGGGGGGGCGGACTGAAGCTTTCTTT. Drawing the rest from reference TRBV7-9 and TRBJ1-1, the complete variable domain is DTGVSQNPRHKITKRGQNVTFRCDPISEHNRLYWYRQTLGQGPEFLTYFQNEAQLEKSRLLSDRFSAERPKGSFSTLEIQRTEQGDSAMYLCASSSRVGGRTEAFFGQGTRLTVV.

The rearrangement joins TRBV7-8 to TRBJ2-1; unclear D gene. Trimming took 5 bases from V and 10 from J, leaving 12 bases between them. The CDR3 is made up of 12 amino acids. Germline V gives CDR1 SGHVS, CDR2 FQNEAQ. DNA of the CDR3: TGTGCCAGCAGCCGATACGGCAGGGAGCAGTTCTTC. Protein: CASSRYGREQFF.

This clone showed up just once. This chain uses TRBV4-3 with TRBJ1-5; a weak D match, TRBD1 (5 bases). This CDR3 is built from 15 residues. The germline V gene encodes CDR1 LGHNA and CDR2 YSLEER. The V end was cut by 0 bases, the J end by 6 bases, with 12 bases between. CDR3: CASSQDYGGIQPQHF. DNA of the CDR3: TGCGCCAGCAGCCAAGATTACGGGGGGATTCAGCCCCAGCATTTT.

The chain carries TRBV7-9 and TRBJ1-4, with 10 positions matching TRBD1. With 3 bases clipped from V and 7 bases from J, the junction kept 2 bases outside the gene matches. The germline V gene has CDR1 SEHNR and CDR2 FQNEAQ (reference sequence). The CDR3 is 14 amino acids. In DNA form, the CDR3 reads TGTGCCAGCAGCTTGAGACAGGGGGCTGAAAAACTGTTTTTT. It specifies CASSLRQGAEKLFF.

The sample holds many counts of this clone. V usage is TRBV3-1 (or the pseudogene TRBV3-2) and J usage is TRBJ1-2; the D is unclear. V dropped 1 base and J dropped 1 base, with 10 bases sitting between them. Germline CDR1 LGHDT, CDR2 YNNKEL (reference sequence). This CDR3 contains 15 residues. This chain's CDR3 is CASSQGLQINYGYTF. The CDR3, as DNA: TGTGCCAGCAGCCAAGGGCTCCAGATTAACTATGGCTACACCTTC.

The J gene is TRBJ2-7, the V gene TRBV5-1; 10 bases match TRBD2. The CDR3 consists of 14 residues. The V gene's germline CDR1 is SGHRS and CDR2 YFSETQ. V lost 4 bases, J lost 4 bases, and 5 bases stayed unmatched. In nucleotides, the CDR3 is TGCGCCAGCAGCAGAACTAGCGGGGCTTACGAGCAGTACTTC. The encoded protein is CASSRTSGAYEQYF. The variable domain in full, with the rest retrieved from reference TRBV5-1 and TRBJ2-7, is KAGVTQTPRYLIKTRGQQVTLSCSPISGHRSVSWYQQTPGQGLQFLFEYFSETQRNKGNFPGRFSGRQFSNSRSEMNVSTLELGDSALYLCASSRTSGAYEQYFGPGTRLTVT.

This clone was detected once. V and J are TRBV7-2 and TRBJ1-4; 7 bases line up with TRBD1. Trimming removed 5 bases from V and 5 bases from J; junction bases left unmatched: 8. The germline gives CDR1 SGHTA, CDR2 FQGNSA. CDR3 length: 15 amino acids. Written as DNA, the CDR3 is TGTGCCAGCAGCCAGGGACAGTTATTAAATGAAAAACTGTTTTTT. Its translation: CASSQGQLLNEKLFF. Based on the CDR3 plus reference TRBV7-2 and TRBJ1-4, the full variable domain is GAGVSQSPSNKVTEKGKDVELRCDPISGHTALYWYRQSLGQGLEFLIYFQGNSAPDKSGLPSDRFSAERTGGSVSTLTIQRTQQEDSAVYLCASSQGQLLNEKLFFGSGTQLSVL.

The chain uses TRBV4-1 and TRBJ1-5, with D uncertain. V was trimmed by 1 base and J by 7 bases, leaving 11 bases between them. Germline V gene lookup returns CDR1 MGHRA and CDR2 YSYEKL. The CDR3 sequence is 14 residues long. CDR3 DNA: TGCGCCAGCAGCCAAGGGGAGGGTTGGCAGCCCCAGCATTTT. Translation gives CASSQGEGWQPQHF.

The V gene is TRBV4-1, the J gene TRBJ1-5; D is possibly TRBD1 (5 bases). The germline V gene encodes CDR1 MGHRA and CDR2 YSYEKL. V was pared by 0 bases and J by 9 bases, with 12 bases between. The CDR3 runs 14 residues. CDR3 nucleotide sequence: TGCGCCAGCAGCCAAGATCTAGGGGTGAGGCCCCAGCATTTT. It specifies CASSQDLGVRPQHF.

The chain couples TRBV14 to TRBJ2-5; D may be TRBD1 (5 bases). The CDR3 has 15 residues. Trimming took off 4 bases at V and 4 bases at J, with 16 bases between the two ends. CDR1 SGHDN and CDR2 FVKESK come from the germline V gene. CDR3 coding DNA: TGTGCCAGCAGCCCGAAGGGGTTCATAATAGAGACCCAGTACTTC. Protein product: CASSPKGFIIETQYF.

The CDR3 here is CSVSYRDTGITEAFF. DNA for the CDR3: TGCAGCGTATCCTACAGGGACACGGGGATCACTGAAGCTTTCTTT. The rearrangement uses TRBV29-1 and TRBJ1-1, with D possibly TRBD1 on 6 matching bases. The V end lost 6 bases, the J end lost 4 bases, and 21 bases lay between the germline ends. The CDR3 is made up of 15 amino acids. Per germline, CDR1 SQVTM and CDR2 ANQGSEA. Full variable domain (remainder filled in from reference TRBV29-1 and TRBJ1-1): SAVISQKPSRDICQRGTSLTIQCQVDSQVTMMFWYRQQPGQSLTLIATANQGSEATYESGFVIDKFPISRPNLTFSTLTVSNMSPEDSSIYLCSVSYRDTGITEAFFGQGTRLTVV.

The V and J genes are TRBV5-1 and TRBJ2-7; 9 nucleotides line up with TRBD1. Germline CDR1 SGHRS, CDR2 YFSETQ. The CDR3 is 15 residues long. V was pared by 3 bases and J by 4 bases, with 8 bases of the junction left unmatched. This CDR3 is CASSSGTGGIYEQYF. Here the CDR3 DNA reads TGCGCCAGCAGCTCCGGAACAGGGGGCATTTACGAGCAGTACTTC.

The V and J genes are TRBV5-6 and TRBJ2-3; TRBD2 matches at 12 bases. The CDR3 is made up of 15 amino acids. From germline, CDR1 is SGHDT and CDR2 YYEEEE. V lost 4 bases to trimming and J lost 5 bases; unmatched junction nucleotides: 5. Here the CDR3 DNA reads TGTGCCAGCAGCCGACTAGCGGGGGACATAGATACGCAGTATTTT. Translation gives CASSRLAGDIDTQYF.

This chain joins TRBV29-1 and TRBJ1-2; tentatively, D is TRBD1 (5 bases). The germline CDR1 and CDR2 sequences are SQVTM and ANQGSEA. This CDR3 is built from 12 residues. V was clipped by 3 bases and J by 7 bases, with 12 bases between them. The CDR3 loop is CSVEPTVRGYTF. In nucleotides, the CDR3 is TGCAGCGTTGAGCCGACAGTGCGTGGCTACACCTTC.

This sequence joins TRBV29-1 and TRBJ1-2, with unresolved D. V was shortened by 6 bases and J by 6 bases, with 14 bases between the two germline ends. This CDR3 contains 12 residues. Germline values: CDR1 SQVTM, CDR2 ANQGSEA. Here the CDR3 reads CSVRHGVDGYTF. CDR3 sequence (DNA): TGCAGCGTACGACACGGTGTTGATGGCTACACCTTC.

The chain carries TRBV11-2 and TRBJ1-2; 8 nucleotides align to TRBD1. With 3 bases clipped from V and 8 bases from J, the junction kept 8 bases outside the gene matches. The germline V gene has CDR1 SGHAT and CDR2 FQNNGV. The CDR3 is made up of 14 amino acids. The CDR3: CASSLAGQGYGYTF. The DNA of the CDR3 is TGTGCCAGCAGCTTGGCCGGACAGGGTTACGGCTACACCTTC.